These T cell receptor beta chains were read from a single sample in a study of blood T cell repertoires in COVID-19. Sequencing was performed with immunoSEQ multiplex PCR; in TCRdb, only in-frame clones are kept and a portion is missing. This sample has some 290,000 clones; roughly nine tenths occur once, and the top ten carry less than 3.5%. The sequencing input was peripheral blood. The receptors derive from a woman aged 25 to 39 with COVID-19, enrolled during active disease. The CDR3 runs from the conserved cysteine through the conserved F or W. The D gene is left open where the match is weak. Part of the rows lack a size; the others show once, few, many or a class for expanded clones.

d_gene: TRBD1; abundance: -; v_gene: TRBV5-1; j_gene: TRBJ1-1; CDR3aa: CASSHPDRVNTEAFF; CDR3nt: TGCGCCAGCAGCCACCCTGACAGGGTCAACACTGAAGCTTTCTTT
d_gene: TRBD2; abundance: -; v_gene: TRBV5-4; j_gene: TRBJ2-1; CDR3aa: CASSEGGGYNEQFF; CDR3nt: TGTGCCAGCAGTGAAGGCGGGGGATACAATGAGCAGTTCTTC
d_gene: TRBD1; abundance: -; v_gene: TRBV6-5; j_gene: TRBJ2-7; CDR3aa: CASFPGTGNYEQYF; CDR3nt: TGTGCCAGCTTTCCCGGGACAGGGAATTACGAGCAGTACTTC
d_gene: -; abundance: -; v_gene: TRBV5-1; j_gene: TRBJ2-3; CDR3aa: CASSQPPGRGAPDTQYF; CDR3nt: TGCGCCAGCAGCCAACCCCCCGGCAGGGGGGCCCCGGATACGCAGTATTTT
d_gene: TRBD2; abundance: -; v_gene: TRBV11-3; j_gene: TRBJ2-1; CDR3aa: CASSLDGTSGNEQFF; CDR3nt: TGTGCCAGCAGCTTAGATGGGACTAGCGGCAATGAGCAGTTCTTC
d_gene: -; abundance: -; v_gene: TRBV7-9; j_gene: TRBJ1-1; CDR3aa: CASSFGMANTEAFF; CDR3nt: TGTGCCAGCAGCTTTGGTATGGCAAACACTGAAGCTTTCTTT
d_gene: -; abundance: -; v_gene: TRBV28; j_gene: TRBJ2-7; CDR3aa: CATDGTTTYEQYF; CDR3nt: TGTGCCACCGACGGGACAACAACCTACGAGCAGTACTTC
d_gene: -; abundance: -; v_gene: TRBV29-1; j_gene: TRBJ1-1; CDR3aa: CSVRREPNTEAFF; CDR3nt: TGCAGCGTAAGGAGGGAACCGAACACTGAAGCTTTCTTT
d_gene: TRBD1; abundance: -; v_gene: TRBV18; j_gene: TRBJ1-1; CDR3aa: CASSPGTGLAFF; CDR3nt: TGTGCCAGCTCACCAGGGACAGGGCTAGCTTTCTTT
d_gene: -; abundance: -; v_gene: TRBV18; j_gene: TRBJ1-2; CDR3aa: CASSLPELANYGYTF; CDR3nt: TGTGCCAGCTCACTACCGGAGTTAGCTAACTATGGCTACACCTTC
d_gene: TRBD2; abundance: -; v_gene: TRBV29-1; j_gene: TRBJ2-1; CDR3aa: CSVQKGGSSYNEQFF; CDR3nt: TGCAGCGTACAAAAGGGCGGGAGCTCCTACAATGAGCAGTTCTTC
d_gene: TRBD2; abundance: once; v_gene: TRBV7-3; j_gene: TRBJ2-1; CDR3aa: CASSFAGGDNEQFF; CDR3nt: TGTGCCAGCAGCTTCGCGGGAGGGGACAATGAGCAGTTCTTC
d_gene: -; abundance: -; v_gene: TRBV27; j_gene: TRBJ1-1; CDR3aa: CASSFGGGTEAFF; CDR3nt: TGTGCCAGCAGTTTCGGGGGGGGTACTGAAGCTTTCTTT
d_gene: -; abundance: -; v_gene: TRBV19; j_gene: TRBJ1-2; CDR3aa: CASSSATGRPTNYGYTF; CDR3nt: TGTGCCAGTAGTAGTGCCACAGGGCGGCCTACCAACTATGGCTACACCTTC
d_gene: TRBD1; abundance: -; v_gene: TRBV6-5; j_gene: TRBJ1-6; CDR3aa: CASRPGTDNSPLHF; CDR3nt: TGTGCCAGCAGGCCCGGGACAGATAATTCACCCCTCCACTTT
d_gene: -; abundance: -; v_gene: TRBV19; j_gene: TRBJ2-3; CDR3aa: CASSIRLADTGSDTQYF; CDR3nt: TGTGCCAGTAGTATAAGGTTAGCAGACACAGGCTCAGATACGCAGTATTTT
d_gene: -; abundance: -; v_gene: TRBV5-1; j_gene: TRBJ2-5; CDR3aa: CASSLRSETQYF; CDR3nt: TGCGCCAGCAGCCTCCGGTCAGAGACCCAGTACTTC
d_gene: TRBD1; abundance: -; v_gene: TRBV14; j_gene: TRBJ1-1; CDR3aa: CASSPGQGFQAFF; CDR3nt: TGTGCCAGCAGCCCCGGACAGGGTTTTCAAGCTTTCTTT
d_gene: TRBD1; abundance: -; v_gene: TRBV19; j_gene: TRBJ2-1; CDR3aa: CASSILQGANYEQFF; CDR3nt: TGTGCCAGTAGTATTTTACAGGGGGCTAACTATGAGCAGTTCTTC
d_gene: -; abundance: -; v_gene: TRBV18; j_gene: TRBJ1-4; CDR3aa: CASSQSNEKLFF; CDR3nt: TGTGCCAGCTCACAGAGTAATGAAAAACTGTTTTTT
d_gene: TRBD1; abundance: -; v_gene: TRBV9; j_gene: TRBJ1-4; CDR3aa: CASSAGTANEKLFF; CDR3nt: TGTGCCAGCAGCGCCGGGACAGCAAATGAAAAACTGTTTTTT
d_gene: TRBD2; abundance: -; v_gene: TRBV9; j_gene: TRBJ2-3; CDR3aa: CASSVVAGAISSTDTQYF; CDR3nt: TGTGCCAGCAGCGTTGTAGCGGGAGCTATATCTAGCACAGATACGCAGTATTTT
d_gene: TRBD1; abundance: -; v_gene: TRBV5-1; j_gene: TRBJ2-5; CDR3aa: CASSRGTGGRETQYF; CDR3nt: TGCGCCAGCAGCCGTGGGACAGGGGGTCGAGAGACCCAGTACTTC
d_gene: -; abundance: once; v_gene: TRBV19; j_gene: TRBJ2-1; CDR3aa: CASSIVGQGTYNEQFF; CDR3nt: TGTGCCAGTAGTATAGTGGGCCAGGGTACTTACAATGAGCAGTTCTTC
d_gene: -; abundance: -; v_gene: TRBV28; j_gene: TRBJ2-5; CDR3aa: CASSLRRDRRYETQYF; CDR3nt: TGTGCCAGCAGTTTAAGGCGTGACAGAAGGTATGAGACCCAGTACTTC
d_gene: TRBD2; abundance: -; v_gene: TRBV18; j_gene: TRBJ2-7; CDR3aa: CASSPEREDYEQYF; CDR3nt: TGTGCCAGCTCACCCGAGCGGGAGGACTACGAGCAGTACTTC
d_gene: TRBD1; abundance: -; v_gene: TRBV19; j_gene: TRBJ2-3; CDR3aa: CASSTRQGGANTDTQYF; CDR3nt: TGTGCCAGTAGTACGCGACAGGGGGGCGCGAACACAGATACGCAGTATTTT
d_gene: -; abundance: -; v_gene: TRBV9; j_gene: TRBJ1-1; CDR3aa: CASSVNTANTEAFF; CDR3nt: TGTGCCAGCAGCGTAAATACAGCGAACACTGAAGCTTTCTTT
d_gene: -; abundance: -; v_gene: TRBV11-3; j_gene: TRBJ2-1; CDR3aa: CASSFRPTLGDEQFF; CDR3nt: TGTGCCAGCAGCTTCAGACCCACTCTAGGCGATGAGCAGTTCTTC
d_gene: -; abundance: -; v_gene: TRBV11-2; j_gene: TRBJ1-2; CDR3aa: CASSPGRNYGYTF; CDR3nt: TGTGCCAGCAGCCCTGGGAGGAACTATGGCTACACCTTC
d_gene: -; abundance: -; v_gene: TRBV7-2; j_gene: TRBJ1-2; CDR3aa: CASSSLRSGYGYTF; CDR3nt: TGTGCCAGCAGTTCCTTGCGGTCGGGCTATGGCTACACCTTC
d_gene: -; abundance: -; v_gene: TRBV14; j_gene: TRBJ1-1; CDR3aa: CASSQDRRSNTEAFF; CDR3nt: TGTGCCAGCAGCCAAGATCGGAGGTCGAACACTGAAGCTTTCTTT
d_gene: -; abundance: -; v_gene: TRBV4-2; j_gene: TRBJ1-2; CDR3aa: CASSQDRQTNYGYTF; CDR3nt: TGTGCCAGCAGCCAAGATCGGCAGACAAACTATGGCTACACCTTC
d_gene: -; abundance: -; v_gene: TRBV6-7; j_gene: TRBJ2-7; CDR3aa: CATTGAERTYEQYF; CDR3nt: TGTGCCACCACTGGGGCGGAAAGAACCTACGAGCAGTACTTC
d_gene: TRBD1; abundance: -; v_gene: TRBV10-3; j_gene: TRBJ1-1; CDR3aa: CAISERGDRGLNTEAFF; CDR3nt: TGTGCCATCAGTGAGCGGGGGGACAGGGGATTAAACACTGAAGCTTTCTTT
d_gene: -; abundance: -; v_gene: TRBV11-2; j_gene: TRBJ2-7; CDR3aa: CASSLALRSEQYF; CDR3nt: TGTGCCAGCAGCTTAGCTTTGCGGAGCGAGCAGTACTTC
d_gene: TRBD1; abundance: -; v_gene: TRBV2; j_gene: TRBJ2-6; CDR3aa: CASSRQGRSSGANVLTF; CDR3nt: TGTGCCAGCAGTAGACAGGGGAGGAGCTCTGGGGCCAACGTCCTGACTTTC
d_gene: TRBD2; abundance: once; v_gene: TRBV30; j_gene: TRBJ2-7; CDR3aa: CAWSGQRGDEQYF; CDR3nt: TGTGCCTGGAGTGGACAGCGGGGGGACGAGCAGTACTTC
d_gene: -; abundance: -; v_gene: TRBV30; j_gene: TRBJ1-2; CDR3aa: CAWAQGNYGYTF; CDR3nt: TGTGCCTGGGCACAGGGCAACTATGGCTACACCTTC
d_gene: -; abundance: -; v_gene: TRBV9; j_gene: TRBJ2-7; CDR3aa: CASGGLDYEQYF; CDR3nt: TGTGCCAGCGGGGGGTTAGACTACGAGCAGTACTTC
d_gene: TRBD1; abundance: -; v_gene: TRBV7-6; j_gene: TRBJ1-1; CDR3aa: CASSQGGTEAFF; CDR3nt: TGTGCCAGCAGCCAGGGGGGCACTGAAGCTTTCTTT
d_gene: TRBD1; abundance: once; v_gene: TRBV10-3; j_gene: TRBJ1-2; CDR3aa: CAIRGSGGGSYGYTF; CDR3nt: TGTGCCATCAGAGGGTCAGGGGGAGGAAGCTATGGCTACACCTTC